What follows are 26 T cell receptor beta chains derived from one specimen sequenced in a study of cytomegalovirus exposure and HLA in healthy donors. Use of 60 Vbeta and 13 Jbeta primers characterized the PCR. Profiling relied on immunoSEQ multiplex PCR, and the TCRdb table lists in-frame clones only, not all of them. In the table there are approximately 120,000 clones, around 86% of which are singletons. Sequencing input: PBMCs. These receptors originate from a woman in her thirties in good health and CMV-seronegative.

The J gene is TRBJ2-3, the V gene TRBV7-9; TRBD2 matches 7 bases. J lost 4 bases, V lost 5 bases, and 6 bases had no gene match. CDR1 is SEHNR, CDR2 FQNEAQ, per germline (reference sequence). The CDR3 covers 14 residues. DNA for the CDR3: TGTGCCAGCAGCCCCAGCGGGGTGGCAGATACGCAGTATTTT. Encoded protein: CASSPSGVADTQYF.

The CDR3 bases are TGTGCCAGCAGCTTAAGTACATACTACAATGAGCAGTTCTTC. Protein sequence: CASSLSTYYNEQFF. J is TRBJ2-1 and V is TRBV7-3; D remains unclear. CDR3 length: 14 amino acids. Germline V CDR1 and CDR2: SGHTA, FQGTGA. V shed 1 base and J shed 3 bases, with 7 bases lying between them. Using reference TRBV7-3 and TRBJ2-1 for the parts outside the CDR3, the full variable domain is GAGVSQTPSNKVTEKGKYVELRCDPISGHTALYWYRQSLGQGPEFLIYFQGTGAADDSGLPNDRFFAVRPEGSVSTLKIQRTERGDSAVYLCASSLSTYYNEQFFGPGTRLTVL.

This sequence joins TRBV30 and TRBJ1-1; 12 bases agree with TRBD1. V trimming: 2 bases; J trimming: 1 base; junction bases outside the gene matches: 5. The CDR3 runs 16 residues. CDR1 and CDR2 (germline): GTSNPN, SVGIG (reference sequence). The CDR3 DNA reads TGTGCCTGGAGTCGGAGGGACAGGGGGCGGAACACTGAAGCTTTCTTT. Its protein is CAWSRRDRGRNTEAFF.

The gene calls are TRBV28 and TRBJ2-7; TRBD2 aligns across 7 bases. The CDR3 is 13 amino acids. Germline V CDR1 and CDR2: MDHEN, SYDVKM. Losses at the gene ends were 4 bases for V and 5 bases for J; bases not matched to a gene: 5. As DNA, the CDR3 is TGTGCCAGCAGTTCCCCCGGGGGGAACGAGCAGTACTTC. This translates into CASSSPGGNEQYF.

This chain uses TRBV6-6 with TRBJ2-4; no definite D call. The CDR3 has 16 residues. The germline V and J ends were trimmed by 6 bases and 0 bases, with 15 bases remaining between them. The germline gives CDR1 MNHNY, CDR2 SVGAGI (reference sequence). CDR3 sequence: CASSPITELAKNIQYF. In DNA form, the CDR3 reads TGTGCCAGCAGCCCAATAACAGAGCTAGCCAAAAACATTCAGTACTTC.

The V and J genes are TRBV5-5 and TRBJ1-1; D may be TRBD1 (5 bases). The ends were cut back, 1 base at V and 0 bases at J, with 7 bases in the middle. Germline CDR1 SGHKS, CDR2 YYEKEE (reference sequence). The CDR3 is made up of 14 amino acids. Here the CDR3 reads CASSLQGMNTEAFF. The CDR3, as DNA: TGTGCCAGCAGCTTGCAGGGTATGAACACTGAAGCTTTCTTT.

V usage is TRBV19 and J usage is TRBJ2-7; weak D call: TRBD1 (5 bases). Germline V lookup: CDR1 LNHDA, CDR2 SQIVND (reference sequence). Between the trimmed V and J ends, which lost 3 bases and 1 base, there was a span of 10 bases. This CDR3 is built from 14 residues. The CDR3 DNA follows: TGTGCCAGTAGTATGACAGCGAGTTCCTACGAGCAGTACTTC. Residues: CASSMTASSYEQYF.

CDR3 region: CSVPEGLNYGYTF. CDR3 nucleotide sequence: TGCAGCGTACCCGAGGGATTGAACTATGGCTACACCTTC. The chain couples TRBV29-1 to TRBJ1-2; D is unclear. Per the germline V gene, CDR1 is SQVTM and CDR2 is ANQGSEA. The CDR3 is made up of 13 amino acids. Trimming shortened V by 6 bases and J by 2 bases, and 13 bases separated the two germline ends. Supplemented by reference TRBV29-1 and TRBJ1-2, the full variable domain reads SAVISQKPSRDICQRGTSLTIQCQVDSQVTMMFWYRQQPGQSLTLIATANQGSEATYESGFVIDKFPISRPNLTFSTLTVSNMSPEDSSIYLCSVPEGLNYGYTFGSGTRLTVV.

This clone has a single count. As DNA, the CDR3 is TGTGCCAGCAGCCCATGGGGGGGGAACACTGAAGCTTTCTTT. This gives the protein CASSPWGGNTEAFF. The chain has TRBV4-2 and TRBJ1-1, with a tentative D call TRBD1 (5 bases). The CDR3 runs 14 residues. The germline V gene encodes CDR1 LGHNA and CDR2 YNFKEQ. Trimming took off 4 bases at V and 1 base at J, with 10 bases between the two ends.

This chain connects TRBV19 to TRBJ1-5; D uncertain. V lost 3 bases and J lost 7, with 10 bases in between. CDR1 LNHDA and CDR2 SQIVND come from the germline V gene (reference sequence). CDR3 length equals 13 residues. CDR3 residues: CASSIWREQPQHF. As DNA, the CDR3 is TGTGCCAGTAGTATTTGGAGGGAACAGCCCCAGCATTTT.

In nucleotides, the CDR3 is TGTGCCTGGAGTGAGGACAGTATCAATCAGCCCCAGCATTTT. Its protein is CAWSEDSINQPQHF. V and J are TRBV30 and TRBJ1-5; perhaps TRBD1 as D (6 bases). Trimming pared 1 base from V and 3 bases from J, leaving 10 bases between. Germline V gene lookup returns CDR1 GTSNPN and CDR2 SVGIG (reference sequence). The CDR3 contains 14 residues.

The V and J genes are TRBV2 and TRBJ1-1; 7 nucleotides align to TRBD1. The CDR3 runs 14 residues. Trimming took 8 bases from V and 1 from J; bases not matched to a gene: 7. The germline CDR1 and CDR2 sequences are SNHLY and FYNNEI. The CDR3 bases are TGTGCCAGCCTGAGGGGGCTAGGGAACACTGAAGCTTTCTTT. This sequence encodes CASLRGLGNTEAFF.

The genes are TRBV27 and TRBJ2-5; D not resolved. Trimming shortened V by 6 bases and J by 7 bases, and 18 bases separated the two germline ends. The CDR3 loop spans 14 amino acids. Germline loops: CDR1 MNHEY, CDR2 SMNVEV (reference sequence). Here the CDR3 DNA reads TGTGCCAGCAGCCCTCGAACGGTCCGCGGGACCCAGTACTTC. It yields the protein CASSPRTVRGTQYF.

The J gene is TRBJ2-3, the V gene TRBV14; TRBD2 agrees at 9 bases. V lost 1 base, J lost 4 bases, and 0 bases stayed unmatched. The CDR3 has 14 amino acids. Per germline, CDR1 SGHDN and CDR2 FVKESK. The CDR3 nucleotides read TGTGCCAGCAGCCAAGGCGGGAGGGCAGATACGCAGTATTTT. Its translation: CASSQGGRADTQYF.

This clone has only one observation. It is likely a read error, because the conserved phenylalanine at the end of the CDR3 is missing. The CDR3 coding sequence is TGTGCCAGCAGTTCCCCCGGGACTAGCTCCCCGGAGCAGTACCTC. Translating gives CASSSPGTSSPEQYL. The chain couples TRBV28 to TRBJ2-7; 9 bases agree with TRBD2. The germline CDR1 and CDR2 sequences are MDHEN and SYDVKM. The ends lost 4 bases at V and 7 bases at J; junction bases unmatched: 11. The CDR3 runs 15 residues.

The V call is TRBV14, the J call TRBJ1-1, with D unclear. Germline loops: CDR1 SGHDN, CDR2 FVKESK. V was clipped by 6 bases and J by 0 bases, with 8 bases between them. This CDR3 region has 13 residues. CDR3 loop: CASRLGMNTEAFF. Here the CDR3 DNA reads TGTGCCAGCAGGCTCGGGATGAACACTGAAGCTTTCTTT.

The DNA of the CDR3 is TGTGCTAGTATGATAAGGGAGGAAAAACTGTTTTTT. This sequence encodes CASMIREEKLFF. The rearrangement joins TRBV12-5 to TRBJ1-4; D gene unclear. Germline loops: CDR1 LGHNT, CDR2 FRNRAP. Trimming pared 8 bases from V and 8 bases from J, leaving 12 bases between. The CDR3 spans 12 residues.

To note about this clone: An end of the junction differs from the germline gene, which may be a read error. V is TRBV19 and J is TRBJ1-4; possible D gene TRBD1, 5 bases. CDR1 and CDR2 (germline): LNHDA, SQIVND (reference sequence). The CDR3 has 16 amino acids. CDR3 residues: CASSRRQGSTHEKLFF. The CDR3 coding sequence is TGTGCCAGTAGTAGGCGCCAGGGATCAACTCATGAAAAACTGTTTTTT.

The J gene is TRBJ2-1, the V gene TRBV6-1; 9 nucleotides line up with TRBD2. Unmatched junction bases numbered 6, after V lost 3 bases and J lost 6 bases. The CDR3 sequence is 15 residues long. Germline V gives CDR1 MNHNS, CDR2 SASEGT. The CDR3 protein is CASSEWTSVTNEQFF. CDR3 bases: TGTGCCAGCAGTGAGTGGACTAGCGTTACCAATGAGCAGTTCTTC.

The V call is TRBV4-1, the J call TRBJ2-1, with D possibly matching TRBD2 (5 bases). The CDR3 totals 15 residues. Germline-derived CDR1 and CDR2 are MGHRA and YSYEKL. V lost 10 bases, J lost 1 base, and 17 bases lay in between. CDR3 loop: CATGITGSSYNEQFF. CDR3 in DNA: TGCGCCACCGGGATAACTGGGAGTTCCTACAATGAGCAGTTCTTC.

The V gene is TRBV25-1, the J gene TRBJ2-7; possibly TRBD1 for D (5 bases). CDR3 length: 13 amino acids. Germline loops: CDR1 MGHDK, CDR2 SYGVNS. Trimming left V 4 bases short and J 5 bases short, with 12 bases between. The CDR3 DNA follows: TGTGCCAGCAGTGTCCAGGGCCGCGACGAGCAGTACTTC. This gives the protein CASSVQGRDEQYF.

The CDR3 DNA reads TGTGCCAGCAGCTTAGGAAGGCTAGCGGTCTCCTACGAGCAGTACTTC. This codes for CASSLGRLAVSYEQYF. The V and J genes are TRBV7-9 and TRBJ2-7; 7 nucleotides align to TRBD2. J gave up 0 bases and V 1 base, and 6 bases lay outside the gene matches. Germline V gene data show CDR1 as SEHNR and CDR2 as FQNEAQ (reference sequence). The CDR3 runs to 16 residues.

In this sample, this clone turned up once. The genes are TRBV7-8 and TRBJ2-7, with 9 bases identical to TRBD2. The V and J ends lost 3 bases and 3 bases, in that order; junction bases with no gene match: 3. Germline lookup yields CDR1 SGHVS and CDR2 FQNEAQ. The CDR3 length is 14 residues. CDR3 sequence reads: CASSFASGNYEQYF. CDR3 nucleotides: TGTGCCAGCAGCTTCGCTAGCGGGAACTACGAGCAGTACTTC.

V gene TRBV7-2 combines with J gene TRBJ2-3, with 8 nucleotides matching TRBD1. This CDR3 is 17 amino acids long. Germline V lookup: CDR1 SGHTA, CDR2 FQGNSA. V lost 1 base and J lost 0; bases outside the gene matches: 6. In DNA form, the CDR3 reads TGTGCCAGCAGCTTAGGGACAGGGATTCTCAGCACAGATACGCAGTATTTT. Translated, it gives CASSLGTGILSTDTQYF.

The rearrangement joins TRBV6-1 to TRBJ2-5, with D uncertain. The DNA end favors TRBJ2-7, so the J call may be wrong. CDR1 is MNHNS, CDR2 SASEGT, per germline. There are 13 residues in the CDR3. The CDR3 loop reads CASSPPPVYEQYF. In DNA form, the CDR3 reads TGTGCCAGCAGTCCCCCCCCCGTCTACGAGCAGTACTTC.

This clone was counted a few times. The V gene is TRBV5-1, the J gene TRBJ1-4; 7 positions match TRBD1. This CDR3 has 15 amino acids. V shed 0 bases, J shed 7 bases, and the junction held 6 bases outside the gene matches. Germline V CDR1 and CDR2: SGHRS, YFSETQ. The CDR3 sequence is CASSLADRQGEKLFF. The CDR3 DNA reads TGCGCCAGCAGCTTGGCGGACAGGCAGGGTGAAAAACTGTTTTTT.